This T cell receptor (beta chain) was sequenced in a study of blood T cells in healthy people across ages. Study outcomes and limitations: When set beside aged donors, long-lived donors presented more naive CD4+ cells and higher diversity. Older age went with lower TCR beta diversity per million T cells, in a roughly linear way.

Many counts were recorded for this clonotype. Its matching antigen is unknown. Trimming left V 2 bases short and J 0 bases short, with 10 bases between. The CDR3 spans 15 residues. Germline V CDR1 and CDR2: SGHVS, FQNEAQ. It was with a sample-barcoded 5' primer and a J-beta primer mix that a second PCR of roughly 6 to 12 cycles was run. Tags on each cDNA molecule came from a template-switch adaptor with 12 random nucleotides. TCRdb reprocessed the 5' RACE reads with MiXCR, giving one entry per CDR3 protein. This sample has 800,000 to 950,000 distinct CDR3 sequences, with 29% found just once. The data were also submitted as part of a second study, on T cells of mothers and their children. That report adds: The shaping of TCR recombination output by thymic selection is similar in related and unrelated pairs.

Material for sequencing was blood. This sequence joins TRBV7-8 and TRBJ2-5; D call uncertain. The clonotype comes from a middle-aged woman in good health. The CDR3 nucleotides read TGTGCCAGCAGCTTAAGAGACCTCAACCAAGAGACCCAGTACTTC. It is translated as CASSLRDLNQETQYF.